This is a list of T cell receptor beta chains from one sample in a study of PD-L1 blockade in urothelial cancer. Clones were read by immunoSEQ multiplex PCR, and TCRdb kept only the in-frame ones, dropping some. The sample lists about 110,000 clones; around 85% were seen once. The sample consisted of PBMCs, taken around atezolizumab (anti-PD-L1) treatment. All receptors derive from a man aged 50 to 60 with urothelial cancer. CDR3s include the opening cysteine and the closing phenylalanine or tryptophan. A D gene is named only where the DNA matches it firmly. Clone size is stated in some rows and not others, as once, few, many or a class when expanded.

TRBJ2-2,-,-,TRBV30,TGTGCCTGGAGTGTTACAGAAAACACCGGGGAGCTGTTTTTT,CAWSVTENTGELFF
TRBJ2-1,-,TRBD2,TRBV2,TGTGCCAGCAGTGAAGCGCATCGCGGGAGGGACAATGAGCAGTTCTTC,CASSEAHRGRDNEQFF
TRBJ2-1,-,-,TRBV28,TGTGCCAGCAGTCCCCCGGGACTCCTGGAGCAGTTCTTC,CASSPPGLLEQFF
TRBJ2-3,-,-,TRBV7-9,TGTGCCAGCAGCTGGGCAGGTGCAGCAGATACGCAGTATTTT,CASSWAGAADTQYF
TRBJ2-1,-,TRBD2,TRBV7-9,TGTGCCAGCAGCCCGACTAGCTTTTCCTACAATGAGCAGTTCTTC,CASSPTSFSYNEQFF
TRBJ2-5,-,-,TRBV4-2,TGTGCCAGCAGCCAGAACGGAGGCCGGTCCCAAGAGACCCAGTACTTC,CASSQNGGRSQETQYF
TRBJ2-3,-,TRBD2,TRBV5-4,TGTGCCAGCAGCAAATCCGGGACTAGCGGGACTTCAGATACGCAGTATTTT,CASSKSGTSGTSDTQYF
TRBJ1-5,-,-,TRBV18,TGTGCCAGCTCACCTACGCCAGTTAATAGCAATCAGCCCCAGCATTTT,CASSPTPVNSNQPQHF
TRBJ2-1,-,-,TRBV25-1,TGTGCCAGCAGTGAACTTGGGGCCCCCTACAATGAGCAGTTCTTC,CASSELGAPYNEQFF
TRBJ2-7,once,-,TRBV10-3,TGTGCCATCAGTGAGACAGCCTACGAGCAGTACTTC,CAISETAYEQYF
TRBJ1-5,once,-,TRBV2,TGTGCCAGCAGTGAAGACAGGATTAGCAATCAGCCCCAGCATTTT,CASSEDRISNQPQHF
TRBJ2-1,-,TRBD2,TRBV11-2,TGTGCCAGCAGCTCGACGGGACTAGCGGGATTTGGTGAGCAGTTCTTC,CASSSTGLAGFGEQFF
TRBJ2-3,-,TRBD2,TRBV7-9,TGTGCCAGCAGCTCCCAAGCGGGGGGGGGCACAGATACGCAGTATTTT,CASSSQAGGGTDTQYF
TRBJ2-1,-,TRBD2,TRBV9,TGTGCCAGCAGCGTAGCTACTGAGGCTAGCGGGACACACAATGAGCAGTTCTTC,CASSVATEASGTHNEQFF
TRBJ1-2,-,TRBD1,TRBV4-1,TGCGCCAGCAGCCAAGCCTCGGGACAGGGGGGCTTGGACGGCTACACCTTC,CASSQASGQGGLDGYTF
TRBJ1-2,-,TRBD1,TRBV6-5,TGTGCCAGCAGGGGGACAGGGGCGGATGGCTACACCTTC,CASRGTGADGYTF
TRBJ1-6,-,-,TRBV21-1,TGTGCCAGCACCCAACCCACGGTGACTATTTATAATTCACCCCTCCACTTT,CASTQPTVTIYNSPLHF
TRBJ2-7,-,TRBD2,TRBV28,TGTGCCAGCAGAACCCCTACTAGCGGGAGTCTCTACGAGCAGTACTTC,CASRTPTSGSLYEQYF
TRBJ1-6,-,TRBD1,TRBV5-1,TGCGCCAGCAGCTCGACAGGGAAAAATTCACCCCTCCACTTT,CASSSTGKNSPLHF
TRBJ2-7,-,TRBD2,TRBV4-1,TGCGCCAGCAGCCAAACCGAACTAGCGGGCTCCTACGAGCAGTACTTC,CASSQTELAGSYEQYF
TRBJ1-2,-,-,TRBV5-1,TGCGCCAGCAGCTTGGGTGGAGGCAAAGAGGGCTACACCTTC,CASSLGGGKEGYTF
TRBJ2-3,-,TRBD1,TRBV2,TGTGCCAGCAAATTGGGGACAGGGGGCTTTGATACGCAGTATTTT,CASKLGTGGFDTQYF
TRBJ2-2,few,-,TRBV7-9,TGTGCCAGCAGCTCGGCTAGATTAACCGGGGAGCTGTTTTTT,CASSSARLTGELFF
TRBJ2-1,-,TRBD1,TRBV5-5,TGTGCCAGCAGCTCCGGGACAGGGAGTATGGATGAGCAGTTCTTC,CASSSGTGSMDEQFF
TRBJ2-7,-,-,TRBV5-5,TGTGCCAGCACCCACGAATGGGCCGGCGAGCAGTACTTC,CASTHEWAGEQYF
TRBJ2-7,-,TRBD1,TRBV30,TGTGCCTGGAGGCGACAGGGCGCCTACGAGCAGTACTTC,CAWRRQGAYEQYF